These 24 T cell receptor beta chains share one sample of origin, sequenced in a study of T cells in narcolepsy (dated by TCRdb to about 2018). Libraries were constructed by the immunoSEQ multiplex PCR assay. This immuneACCESS table, as held by TCRdb, lists in-frame sequences with V and J called but not all clones. Of the missing ones, under half trace to an unresolved V gene in checked studies; the others have no known cause. The sample table shows tens of thousands of clones, and roughly 81% are seen once. 1.3% of the sample is in the top ten clones. Sequencing was done on a sample of CD45RA- memory CD4+ T cells from PBMCs. What this sample's cell subset or site label stands for: memory T cells sorted ex vivo from peripheral blood. The source is a human donor with narcolepsy.

This clone was observed a few times. CDR3 sequence: CASSVDGGAVTEAFF. The DNA of the CDR3 is TGTGCCAGCAGCGTAGATGGCGGGGCGGTCACTGAAGCTTTCTTT. The V gene is TRBV9, the J gene TRBJ1-1, with a weak D call TRBD1 (5 bases). Germline CDR1 SGDLS, CDR2 YYNGEE. Trimming removed 0 bases at V and 4 bases at J, with 13 bases between. This CDR3 is built from 15 residues.

This clone was observed once. The chain recombines TRBV19 with TRBJ2-7, with D uncertain. The germline V and J ends were trimmed by 3 bases and 6 bases, with 9 bases remaining between them. Looked up from germline, CDR1 is LNHDA and CDR2 is SQIVND (reference sequence). This CDR3 is built from 12 residues. For the CDR3, the DNA is TGTGCCAGTAGTATGCATAGGGCCGAGCAGTACTTC. Amino acids: CASSMHRAEQYF.

This clone has just one count. The V call is TRBV10-3, the J call TRBJ1-1; D is possibly TRBD1 (6 bases). Trimming took 4 bases from V and 1 from J, leaving 16 bases between them. Germline-derived CDR1 and CDR2 are ENHRY and SYGVKD. The CDR3 runs to 16 residues. For the CDR3, the DNA is TGTGCCATCAGTGGATTTGGCGGGGGCCAGAACACTGAAGCTTTCTTT. It yields the protein CAISGFGGGQNTEAFF.

The V and J genes are TRBV29-1 and TRBJ2-1; D call uncertain. Germline V gene sequence: CDR1 SQVTM, CDR2 ANQGSEA. The V gene lost 4 bases and the J gene lost 0 bases, with 7 bases spanning the gap. This CDR3 comprises 13 residues. Written as DNA, the CDR3 is TGCAGCGTTGCAGTGAGCTCCTACAATGAGCAGTTCTTC. This sequence encodes CSVAVSSYNEQFF.

The chain joins TRBV7-9 to TRBJ2-1; D might be TRBD2 (6 bases). The germline CDR1 and CDR2 sequences are SEHNR and FQNEAQ (reference sequence). The CDR3 sequence is 16 residues long. Deletions cut 5 bases from V and 0 bases from J, with 14 bases between. CDR3 amino acids: CASSQLGGSSYNEQFF. CDR3 DNA sequence: TGTGCCAGCAGCCAACTCGGGGGAAGCTCCTACAATGAGCAGTTCTTC.

J is TRBJ1-1 and V is TRBV4-1, with TRBD1 identical over 8 bases. The CDR3 totals 16 residues. V shed 3 bases, J shed 2 bases, and the junction held 8 bases outside the gene matches. Germline V gives CDR1 MGHRA, CDR2 YSYEKL. The CDR3 DNA follows: TGCGCCAGCAGCCAGGGAGAGGACAGGGATAACACTGAAGCTTTCTTT. It translates to CASSQGEDRDNTEAFF.

The V call is TRBV4-1, the J call TRBJ2-1; D might be TRBD1 or TRBD2, each matching 5 bases. This CDR3 has 20 residues. CDR1 is MGHRA and CDR2 is YSYEKL in the germline V gene. Trimming shortened V by 3 bases and J by 0 bases, and 24 bases separated the two germline ends. CDR3 DNA: TGCGCCAGCAGCCACTCCGGGGACCTAATCCGACCCAGCTCCTACAATGAGCAGTTCTTC. Protein sequence: CASSHSGDLIRPSSYNEQFF.

The chain uses TRBV19 and TRBJ2-3, with 12 bases identical to TRBD2. V was clipped by 6 bases and J by 5 bases; unmatched bases: 12. Germline CDR1 and CDR2: LNHDA and SQIVND (reference sequence). This CDR3 contains 17 residues. The CDR3 loop reads CASRGDGLAGQQDTQYF. CDR3 in DNA: TGTGCCAGTAGGGGGGACGGACTAGCGGGACAGCAAGATACGCAGTATTTT.

A single count supports this clone. The chain uses TRBV5-4 and TRBJ2-1, with 9 nucleotides matching TRBD2. The germline gives CDR1 SGHNT, CDR2 YYREEE (reference sequence). This CDR3 spans 17 amino acids. V lost 4 bases and J lost 6; bases outside the gene matches: 14. CDR3 coding DNA: TGTGCCAGCAGCCTACCACCGGGACTAGCAGCAGGCAATGAGCAGTTCTTC. This gives the protein CASSLPPGLAAGNEQFF.

The chain recombines TRBV28 with TRBJ2-7; possibly TRBD1 for D (6 bases). The V gene lost 2 bases and the J gene lost 3 bases, with 11 bases spanning the gap. Germline values: CDR1 MDHEN, CDR2 SYDVKM. The CDR3 runs to 14 residues. DNA for the CDR3: TGTGCCAGCAGTTTAGGGGGCTTCCTCTACGAGCAGTACTTC. Residues: CASSLGGFLYEQYF.

The chain joins TRBV6-5 to TRBJ1-5; D remains ambiguous. Trimming took 6 bases from V and 2 from J, leaving 11 bases between them. Germline values: CDR1 MNHEY, CDR2 SVGAGI. CDR3 length equals 14 residues. The CDR3 DNA reads as TGTGCCAGCAGCGACCTTGGGGGCAATCAGCCCCAGCATTTT. Amino acids: CASSDLGGNQPQHF.

The V call is TRBV2, the J call TRBJ1-5, with 7 bases matching TRBD1. Germline assignment: CDR1 SNHLY and CDR2 FYNNEI. V trimming: 10 bases; J trimming: 2 bases; junction bases outside the gene matches: 8. The CDR3 has 14 amino acids. The CDR3, as DNA: TGTGCCATCCGACAGGGAATAGGCAATCAGCCCCAGCATTTT. Amino acid sequence: CAIRQGIGNQPQHF.

Concerning this clone: A read error may account for a junction end that differs from germline. The chain has TRBV19 and TRBJ1-6; TRBD1 might be the D (6 bases). The germline CDR1 and CDR2 sequences are LNHDA and SQIVND (reference sequence). This CDR3 has 9 amino acids. Here the CDR3 reads CAKVWDKAF. In DNA, the CDR3 is TGTGCCAAAGTCTGGGACAAGGCTTTT. The variable domain in full, completed from reference TRBV19 and TRBJ1-6, reads DGGITQSPKYLFRKEGQNVTLSCEQNLNHDAMYWYRQDPGQGLRLIYYSQIVNDFQKGDIAEGYSVSREKKESFPLTVTSAQKNPTAFYLCAKVWDKAFGNGTRLTVT.

This clone appeared a single time. This sequence joins TRBV11-3 and TRBJ2-2; TRBD1 or TRBD2 may be the D gene (5 bases each). V was shortened by 1 base and J by 1 base, with 10 bases between the two germline ends. The CDR3 runs to 16 residues. Germline CDR1 SGHNT, CDR2 YENEEA. CDR3 sequence (DNA): TGTGCCAGCAGCTTAGCAGGGACGGAGAACACCGGGGAGCTGTTTTTT. It encodes CASSLAGTENTGELFF.

The V gene is TRBV18, the J gene TRBJ1-1; D remains unclear. Trimming took 4 bases from V and 2 from J, leaving 5 bases between them. Germline V CDR1 and CDR2: KGHSH, LQKENI. There are 12 residues in the CDR3. CDR3 amino acids: CASSLINTEAFF. In DNA, the CDR3 is TGTGCCAGCTCACTCATAAACACTGAAGCTTTCTTT.

The chain uses TRBV11-1 and TRBJ1-6, with TRBD1 as a possible D gene (5 bases). V was clipped by 5 bases and J by 12 bases, with 14 bases between them. The germline CDR1 and CDR2 sequences are SGHAT and FQDESV (reference sequence). This CDR3 is built from 13 residues. CDR3 nucleotides: TGTGCCAGCAGCAAATCTCAGGGAAAACCCCTCCACTTT. This translates into CASSKSQGKPLHF.

This clone was counted between two and nine times. The genes are TRBV27 and TRBJ1-2; 12 bases map to TRBD1. The germline CDR1 and CDR2 sequences are MNHEY and SMNVEV (reference sequence). The CDR3 length is 14 residues. After removal of 6 bases from V and 7 bases from J, the junction contained 6 bases not matched to a gene. CDR3 residues: CASRPGQGAGGYTF. CDR3 nucleotide sequence: TGTGCCAGCAGGCCGGGACAGGGGGCCGGTGGCTACACCTTC.

This chain uses TRBV5-4 with TRBJ2-1; TRBD2 matches 7 bases. After removal of 2 bases from V and 8 bases from J, the junction contained 10 bases not matched to a gene. This CDR3 is 15 amino acids long. CDR1 is SGHNT and CDR2 is YYREEE in the germline V gene (reference sequence). The CDR3 nucleotides read TGTGCCAGCAGCTTCTTTGCGGGAGCGGCGTATGAGCAGTTCTTC. This codes for CASSFFAGAAYEQFF.

This chain links TRBV7-2 with TRBJ2-7; 8 nucleotides align to TRBD1. The germline CDR1 and CDR2 sequences are SGHTA and FQGNSA. The CDR3 is 14 amino acids. With 2 bases clipped from V and 4 bases from J, the junction kept 4 bases outside the gene matches. The CDR3, as DNA: TGTGCCAGCAGCTTAAGGACAGGGCAGTACGAGCAGTACTTC. This encodes CASSLRTGQYEQYF.

The rearrangement uses TRBV29-1 and TRBJ2-7; 9 bases map to TRBD1. CDR1 is SQVTM, CDR2 ANQGSEA, per germline. J gave up 6 bases and V 8 bases, and 11 bases lay outside the gene matches. The CDR3 contains 13 residues. As DNA, the CDR3 is TGCAGCTATTCACCGGGACAGGGTCGCGAGCAGTACTTC. Protein product: CSYSPGQGREQYF.

This chain uses TRBV19 with TRBJ2-2, with D maybe TRBD2 (5 bases). Germline values: CDR1 LNHDA, CDR2 SQIVND (reference sequence). Trimming pared 5 bases from V and 7 bases from J, leaving 23 bases between. This CDR3 comprises 17 residues. Here the CDR3 reads CASSLKRGPSKSGELFF. The CDR3 DNA follows: TGTGCCAGTAGTCTAAAGAGAGGGCCCTCTAAGAGCGGGGAGCTGTTTTTT.

As concerns this clone: This is likely a read error, given that the CDR3 carries no conserved phenylalanine or tryptophan at its end. The chain links TRBV28 to TRBJ2-2; no definite D call. Germline values: CDR1 MDHEN, CDR2 SYDVKM. The CDR3 is 13 residues long. Trimming left V 10 bases short and J 1 base short, with 10 bases between. CDR3 DNA sequence: TGTGCCACCGACACTGTGAACACCGGGGAGCTGTTTCTT. It codes for CATDTVNTGELFL.

The chain recombines TRBV7-3 with TRBJ1-1; D is perhaps TRBD1 (5 bases). This CDR3 contains 13 residues. Germline CDR1 and CDR2: SGHTA and FQGTGA. Trimming shortened V by 4 bases and J by 3 bases, and 9 bases separated the two germline ends. The CDR3 nucleotides read TGTGCCAGCAGCTCCTCGGGGCACACTGAAGCTTTCTTT. Its translation: CASSSSGHTEAFF.

The chain links TRBV28 to TRBJ1-2; D gene uncertain. V was pared by 10 bases and J by 2 bases, with 8 bases between. Germline CDR1 is MDHEN and CDR2 is SYDVKM. This CDR3 spans 11 amino acids. This CDR3 reads CATSGNYGYTF. CDR3 bases: TGTGCCACCTCGGGGAACTATGGCTACACCTTC.